The 14 T cell receptor beta chains presented below share a single source sample, sequenced in a study of regulatory T cells in long-lasting Graves disease. Investigators prepared the TCR beta libraries by applying iRepertoire HTBI primers and Arm-PCR of CDR3 regions. TCRdb reanalysed the multiplex PCR reads using MiXCR and keeps one entry per CDR3 protein. This repertoire shows 300,000 to 400,000 distinct CDR3 sequences, about 18% found once; its top ten account for more than 30%. Regarding time point: newly diagnosed GD, antithyroid drugs for less than 3 months. The TCR library was prepared using RNA isolated from PBMCs. The specimen comprised peripheral blood mononuclear cells (PBMCs), sampled at new diagnosis, from a patient treated with antithyroid drugs. The receptors stem from a female donor with Graves disease.

This clonotype occurred many times. The chain uses TRBV6-1 and TRBJ1-6, with no clear D. Germline CDR1 is MNHNS and CDR2 is SASEGT. CDR3 length equals 15 residues. V was trimmed by 6 bases and J by 8 bases, leaving 17 bases between them. CDR3 region: CASSFATGRDSPLHF. In nucleotides, the CDR3 is TGTGCCAGCAGCTTTGCTACGGGCAGAGATTCACCCCTCCACTTT.

This chain joins TRBV18 and TRBJ2-5; TRBD1 aligns across 7 bases. V shed 1 base and J 4 bases; nucleotides not matched to a gene: 12. CDR3 length: 17 residues. Germline CDR1 reads KGHSH; CDR2 reads LQKENI. CDR3 sequence: CASSPQGGRPGRETQYF. In nucleotides, the CDR3 is TGTGCCAGCTCACCACAAGGGGGCCGGCCGGGGAGAGAGACCCAGTACTTC.

This clonotype was seen at least ten times. The chain carries TRBV25-1 and TRBJ1-1, with D uncertain. The CDR3 spans 13 residues. Trimming shortened V by 6 bases and J by 3 bases, and 11 bases separated the two germline ends. CDR1 is MGHDK, CDR2 SYGVNS, per germline. The CDR3 protein is CASSGGWDTEAFF. The DNA of the CDR3 is TGTGCCAGCAGCGGCGGGTGGGACACTGAAGCTTTCTTT.

This clonotype was detected a few times. This rearrangement joins TRBV3-1 to TRBJ2-7, with 7 bases that match TRBD2. CDR1 and CDR2 (germline): LGHDT, YNNKEL (reference sequence). The trim removed 0 bases at V and 7 bases at J, leaving 18 bases unmatched. The CDR3 spans 18 residues. The CDR3 sequence is CASSQDLASGYPAEEQYF. Written as DNA, the CDR3 is TGTGCCAGCAGCCAAGATCTTGCTAGCGGATACCCCGCTGAGGAGCAGTACTTC.

Comment on this clonotype: This sequence may be a read error, since a much larger clone differs from it by one base. The gene calls are TRBV27 and TRBJ2-7, with 7 positions matching TRBD1. The CDR3 sequence is 14 residues long. V lost 7 bases and J lost 1; bases outside the gene matches: 7. Germline V CDR1 and CDR2: MNHEY, SMNVEV (reference sequence). CDR3 amino acids: CASILTGRSYEQYF. CDR3 in DNA: TGTGCCAGCATTTTGACAGGGCGGTCCTACGAGCAGTACTTC.

This clonotype was observed at least ten times. V and J are TRBV9 and TRBJ2-3, with a tentative D call TRBD2 (5 bases). With 2 bases removed from V and 0 bases from J, the gap between germline ends came to 10 bases. CDR1 is SGDLS and CDR2 is YYNGEE in the germline V gene. The CDR3 has 15 amino acids. The CDR3 here is CASSVSGFSTDTQYF. The DNA of the CDR3 is TGTGCCAGCAGCGTTTCGGGGTTTAGCACAGATACGCAGTATTTT.

This clonotype was seen only once. This is likely an artifact of a read error, given a far larger clone one base away. The V and J genes are TRBV2 and TRBJ2-7; 11 bases are a match to TRBD2. CDR1 SNHLY and CDR2 FYNNEI come from the germline V gene. This CDR3 region has 16 residues. The V gene end was trimmed by 4 bases and the J gene end by 4 bases; junction bases not matched to a gene: 9. CDR3: CASSAKLAGVSYEQYF. The CDR3 nucleotides read TGTGCCAGCAGTGCGAAACTAGCGGGAGTCTCGTACGAGCAGTACTTC.

The V and J genes are TRBV4-2 and TRBJ1-2; the match to TRBD1 covers 9 bases. This CDR3 has 15 residues. Trimming cost V 0 bases and J 9 bases; bases outside gene matches: 8. Germline V lookup: CDR1 LGHNA, CDR2 YNFKEQ. The CDR3 DNA reads TGTGCCAGCAGCCAAGAATCGGGACAGGGTGAGAGCTACACCTTC. Translating it yields CASSQESGQGESYTF.

There are many counts of this clonotype. The V call is TRBV11-2, the J call TRBJ2-4; D is unresolved. Trimming removed 5 bases from V and 0 bases from J, with 11 bases in between. The CDR3 is 15 residues long. Looked up from germline, CDR1 is SGHAT and CDR2 is FQNNGV. This CDR3 is CASSAMSPAKNIQYF. For the CDR3, the DNA is TGTGCCAGCAGCGCAATGAGTCCAGCCAAAAACATTCAGTACTTC.

This clonotype was seen repeatedly, ten times or more. The chain carries TRBV9 and TRBJ2-3; D ambiguous. Germline V gives CDR1 SGDLS, CDR2 YYNGEE. The V end lost 4 bases, the J end lost 1 base, and 13 bases lay between the germline ends. There are 15 residues in the CDR3. For the CDR3, the DNA is TGTGCCAGCAGCCTAAGGGATTACCGCACAGATACGCAGTATTTT. Protein product: CASSLRDYRTDTQYF.

This clonotype was counted ten times or more. The chain carries TRBV11-2 and TRBJ2-2; 13 bases line up with TRBD2. CDR3 length equals 17 residues. Germline CDR1 SGHAT, CDR2 FQNNGV. J was trimmed by 3 bases and V by 2 bases; bases with no gene match: 3. Here the CDR3 reads CASSLPLAGGHTGELFF. The CDR3 nucleotides are TGTGCCAGCAGCTTACCACTAGCGGGAGGGCACACCGGGGAGCTGTTTTTT.

Ten or more counts support this clonotype. The chain employs TRBV28 and TRBJ1-1; D perhaps matches TRBD1 (5 bases). This CDR3 is built from 16 residues. Trimming shortened V by 5 bases and J by 0 bases, and 16 bases separated the two germline ends. The V gene's germline CDR1 is MDHEN and CDR2 SYDVKM. For the CDR3, the DNA is TGTGCCAGCAGTCCCTGGGGCGACCTTATGAACACTGAAGCTTTCTTT. It yields the protein CASSPWGDLMNTEAFF.

There are many counts of this clonotype. The rearrangement uses TRBV6-1 and TRBJ2-5; possible D gene TRBD2, 5 bases. The CDR3 runs 17 residues. In germline, CDR1 is MNHNS, CDR2 SASEGT. Trimming cost V 0 bases and J 3 bases, with 17 bases left between them. The CDR3 here is CASSEARDYWGEETQYF. CDR3 DNA sequence: TGTGCCAGCAGTGAAGCGAGAGACTACTGGGGTGAAGAGACCCAGTACTTC.

This clonotype was counted only a few times. This rearrangement joins TRBV7-6 to TRBJ2-3; no firm D call. Trimming pared 2 bases from V and 4 bases from J, leaving 16 bases between. Germline V gene lookup returns CDR1 SGHVS and CDR2 FNYEAQ. The CDR3 has 16 residues. CDR3 protein: CASSLSVQLSPDTQYF. CDR3 coding DNA: TGTGCCAGCAGCTTATCTGTCCAGCTGTCCCCAGATACGCAGTATTTT.